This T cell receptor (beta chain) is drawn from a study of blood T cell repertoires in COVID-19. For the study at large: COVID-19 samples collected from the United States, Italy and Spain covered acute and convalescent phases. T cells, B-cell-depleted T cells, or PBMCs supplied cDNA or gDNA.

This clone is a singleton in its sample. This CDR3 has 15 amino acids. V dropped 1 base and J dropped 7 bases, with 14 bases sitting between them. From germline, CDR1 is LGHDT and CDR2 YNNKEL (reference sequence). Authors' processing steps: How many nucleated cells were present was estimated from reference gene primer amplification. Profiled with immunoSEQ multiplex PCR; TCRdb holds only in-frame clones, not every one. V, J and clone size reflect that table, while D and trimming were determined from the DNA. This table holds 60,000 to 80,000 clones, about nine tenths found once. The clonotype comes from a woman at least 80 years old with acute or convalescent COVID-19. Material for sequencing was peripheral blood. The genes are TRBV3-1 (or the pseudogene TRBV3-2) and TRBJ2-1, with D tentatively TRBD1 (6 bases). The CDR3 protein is CASSQAGTQKNEQFF. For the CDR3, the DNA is TGTGCCAGCAGCCAAGCCGGGACACAGAAGAATGAGCAGTTCTTC.